One sample yielded the 15 T cell receptor beta chains listed below, sequenced in a study of long-term antiretroviral therapy in people with HIV (dated by TCRdb to 2022 to 2024). The immunoSEQ hsTCRB v3.0 assay was used at survey level resolution to sequence the TRB variable region. TCRdb mirrors the immuneACCESS table, restricted to in-frame sequences. Some clones are absent from its copies; in checked studies, under half trace to an unresolved V gene, and the reason for the others is unknown. For this sample there are about 24,000 clones; 81% appear just once. The ten top clones hold approximately 5.5% of the sample. The specimen was unsorted PBMCs, collected 4.4 years after starting antiretroviral therapy. The origin of the receptors is a man younger than 40 with HIV.

The CDR3 bases are TGTGCCAGCAGCTTAGAGGGACAGGGGAACTACGAGCAGTACTTC. Its translation is CASSLEGQGNYEQYF. V gene TRBV7-6 combines with J gene TRBJ2-7; TRBD1 matches at 10 bases. Germline lookup yields CDR1 SGHVS and CDR2 FNYEAQ. The CDR3 has 15 residues. Trimming took 1 base from V and 3 from J; bases not matched to a gene: 3. The complete variable domain, with remaining parts taken from reference TRBV7-6 and TRBJ2-7, reads GAGVSQSPRYKVTKRGQDVALRCDPISGHVSLYWYRQALGQGPEFLTYFNYEAQQDKSGLPNDRFSAERPEGSISTLTIQRTEQRDSAMYRCASSLEGQGNYEQYFGPGTRLTVT.

This rearrangement joins TRBV10-3 to TRBJ1-2; D is perhaps TRBD1 (5 bases). The CDR3 has 14 residues. The V end was cut by 3 bases, the J end by 3 bases, with 11 bases between. Looked up from germline, CDR1 is ENHRY and CDR2 is SYGVKD. The CDR3 protein is CAISEGTLDYGYTF. CDR3 bases: TGTGCCATCAGTGAAGGGACTTTGGACTATGGCTACACCTTC.

This rearrangement joins TRBV18 to TRBJ2-1; 8 bases fit TRBD2. This CDR3 has 15 residues. J was trimmed by 5 bases and V by 8 bases; bases with no gene match: 11. CDR1 and CDR2 from the germline V gene are KGHSH and LQKENI. CDR3 bases: TGTGCCAGCCCGCGCGGGGGGCAGGTCGACAATGAGCAGTTCTTC. Its translation: CASPRGGQVDNEQFF.

CDR3 residues: CASSPRDRLSGANVLTF. In nucleotides, the CDR3 is TGTGCCAGCTCACCACGGGACAGGTTGTCCGGGGCCAACGTCCTGACTTTC. The rearrangement joins TRBV18 to TRBJ2-6, with 8 bases that match TRBD1. J was trimmed by 4 bases and V by 1 base; bases with no gene match: 6. CDR3 length equals 17 residues. Per the germline V gene, CDR1 is KGHSH and CDR2 is LQKENI.

This clone appeared once. V is TRBV11-2 and J is TRBJ1-1, with D uncertain. V lost 2 bases, J lost 5 bases, and 15 bases lay in between. This CDR3 contains 15 residues. Germline V gene lookup returns CDR1 SGHAT and CDR2 FQNNGV. In nucleotides, the CDR3 is TGTGCCAGCAGCTTAATTCTGGGATCGGGAACTGAAGCTTTCTTT. Its protein is CASSLILGSGTEAFF. Combining the CDR3 with reference TRBV11-2 and TRBJ1-1 gives the whole variable domain EAGVAQSPRYKIIEKRQSVAFWCNPISGHATLYWYQQILGQGPKLLIQFQNNGVVDDSQLPKDRFSAERLKGVDSTLKIQPAKLEDSAVYLCASSLILGSGTEAFFGQGTRLTVV.

This clone was detected only once. V is TRBV5-5 and J is TRBJ2-1, with a possible D match to TRBD2 (6 bases). Germline lookup yields CDR1 SGHKS and CDR2 YYEKEE (reference sequence). The V gene lost 2 bases and the J gene lost 8 bases, with 17 bases spanning the gap. The CDR3 sequence is 15 residues long. For the CDR3, the DNA is TGTGCCAGCAGCTTAGGAGGGACCCTAGGCGATGAGCAGTTCTTC. Encoded protein: CASSLGGTLGDEQFF.

The chain employs TRBV7-8 and TRBJ1-5, with D hard to call. CDR1 SGHVS and CDR2 FQNEAQ come from the germline V gene. V dropped 8 bases and J dropped 6 bases, with 17 bases sitting between them. The CDR3 runs 14 residues. DNA of the CDR3: TGTGCCAGCCGGCTCGAGGATCCGGCTCAGCCCCAGCATTTT. Translation gives CASRLEDPAQPQHF.

This chain connects TRBV7-2 to TRBJ2-7; no definite D call. V was shortened by 2 bases and J by 1 base, with 6 bases between the two germline ends. The CDR3 covers 13 residues. Germline assignment: CDR1 SGHTA and CDR2 FQGNSA. DNA of the CDR3: TGTGCCAGCAGCTTATGGGTTTCCTACGAGCAGTACTTC. Encoded protein: CASSLWVSYEQYF.

This clone has only a few counts. This chain joins TRBV20-1 and TRBJ1-1, with TRBD1 identical over 9 bases. Germline V gene data show CDR1 as DFQATT and CDR2 as SNEGSKA (reference sequence). Unmatched junction bases numbered 4, after V lost 6 bases and J lost 8 bases. The CDR3 is 11 residues long. The CDR3 region is CSAGQGMEAFF. The CDR3 nucleotides read TGCAGTGCCGGACAGGGGATGGAAGCTTTCTTT.

The rearrangement joins TRBV2 to TRBJ2-7; no reliable D call. Trimming pared 4 bases from V and 4 bases from J, leaving 14 bases between. This CDR3 is built from 14 residues. The germline V gene encodes CDR1 SNHLY and CDR2 FYNNEI. The CDR3 DNA reads TGTGCCAGCAGTGTCGGGCCCCGCGCATACGAGCAGTACTTC. Protein: CASSVGPRAYEQYF.

The V and J genes are TRBV27 and TRBJ1-2; maybe TRBD1 (5 bases). The CDR3 contains 18 residues. V was cut by 5 bases and J by 0 bases, with 22 bases left in between. Germline lookup yields CDR1 MNHEY and CDR2 SMNVEV (reference sequence). Here the CDR3 reads CASSPSVGPLLANYGYTF. CDR3 sequence (DNA): TGTGCCAGCAGTCCTTCGGTGGGACCGCTCTTAGCTAACTATGGCTACACCTTC.

This clone was found once. This sequence joins TRBV4-1 and TRBJ1-1, with D tentatively TRBD1 (5 bases). Germline CDR1 MGHRA, CDR2 YSYEKL. The V gene lost 2 bases and the J gene lost 3 bases, with 13 bases spanning the gap. CDR3 size: 15 residues. CDR3 bases: TGCGCCAGCAGCCAACCGGCTCGCAGGGACACTGAAGCTTTCTTT. This encodes CASSQPARRDTEAFF.

This clone is a singleton in its sample. V is TRBV6-5 and J is TRBJ1-1; D is unresolved. CDR3 size: 14 residues. Trimming removed 6 bases from V and 1 base from J, with 12 bases in between. Germline loops: CDR1 MNHEY, CDR2 SVGAGI. The DNA of the CDR3 is TGTGCCAGCAGCTATTCCGGACGGAACACTGAAGCTTTCTTT. Encoded protein: CASSYSGRNTEAFF.

This clone was picked up a small number of times. One end of the junction does not line up with germline, which may come from a read error. The J gene is TRBJ1-4, the V gene TRBV4-3, with D hard to call. This CDR3 is built from 13 residues. The germline V gene encodes CDR1 LGHNA and CDR2 YSLEER. Written as DNA, the CDR3 is TGCGCCAGCAGCCAGGCAACAAATGAAAAACTGTTTTTT. This encodes CASSQATNEKLFF.

This chain joins TRBV7-9 and TRBJ1-1, with 7 bases lining up with TRBD1. The CDR3 spans 14 residues. After removal of 4 bases from V and 1 base from J, the junction contained 3 bases not matched to a gene. CDR1 is SEHNR and CDR2 is FQNEAQ in the germline V gene (reference sequence). In DNA, the CDR3 is TGTGCCAGCAGCTCCCGGGACAGGAACACTGAAGCTTTCTTT. It encodes CASSSRDRNTEAFF.